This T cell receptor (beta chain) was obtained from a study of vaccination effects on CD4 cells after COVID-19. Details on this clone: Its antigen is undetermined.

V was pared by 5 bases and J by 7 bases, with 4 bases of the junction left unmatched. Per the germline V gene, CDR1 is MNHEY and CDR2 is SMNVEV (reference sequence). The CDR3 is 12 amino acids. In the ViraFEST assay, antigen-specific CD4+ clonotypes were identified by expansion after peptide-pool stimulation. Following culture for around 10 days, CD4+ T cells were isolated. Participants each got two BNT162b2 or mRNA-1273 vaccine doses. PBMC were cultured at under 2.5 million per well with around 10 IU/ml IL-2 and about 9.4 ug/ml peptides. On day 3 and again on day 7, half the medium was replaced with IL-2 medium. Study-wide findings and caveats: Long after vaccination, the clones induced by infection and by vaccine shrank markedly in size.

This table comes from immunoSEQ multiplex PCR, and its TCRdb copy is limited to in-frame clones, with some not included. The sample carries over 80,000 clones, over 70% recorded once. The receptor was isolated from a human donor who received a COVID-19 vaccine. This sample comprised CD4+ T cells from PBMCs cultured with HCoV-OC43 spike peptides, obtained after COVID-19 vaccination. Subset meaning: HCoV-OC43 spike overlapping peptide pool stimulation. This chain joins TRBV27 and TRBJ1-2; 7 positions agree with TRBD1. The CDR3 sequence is CASSPNRGGYTF. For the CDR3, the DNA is TGTGCCAGCAGTCCCAACAGGGGTGGCTACACCTTC.